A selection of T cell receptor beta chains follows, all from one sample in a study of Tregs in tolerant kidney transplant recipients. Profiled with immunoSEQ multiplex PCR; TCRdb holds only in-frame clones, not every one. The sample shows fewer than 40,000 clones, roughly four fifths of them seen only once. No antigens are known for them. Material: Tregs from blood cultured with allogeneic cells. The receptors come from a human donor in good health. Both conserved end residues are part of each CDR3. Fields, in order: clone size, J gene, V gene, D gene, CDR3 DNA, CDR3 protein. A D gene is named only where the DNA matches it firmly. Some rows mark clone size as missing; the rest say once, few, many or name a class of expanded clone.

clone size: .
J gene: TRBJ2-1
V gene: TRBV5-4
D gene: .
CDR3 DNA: TGTGCCAGCAGCTTGTTTACTAGAGGGCAGTTCTTC
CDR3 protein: CASSLFTRGQFF

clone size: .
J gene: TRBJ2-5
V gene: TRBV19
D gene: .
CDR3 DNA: TGTGCCAGTAGTTACCAGCAAGGCGGTCAAGAGACCCAGTACTTC
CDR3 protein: CASSYQQGGQETQYF

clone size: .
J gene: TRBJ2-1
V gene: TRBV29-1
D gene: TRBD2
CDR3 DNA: TGCAGCGCTGAGGGACTAGCGGGAATGCGGCAGTTCTTC
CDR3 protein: CSAEGLAGMRQFF

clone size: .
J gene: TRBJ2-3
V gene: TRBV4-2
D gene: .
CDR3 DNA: TGTGCCAGCAGCCAAGCAAGGGGGTCCGATACGCAGTATTTT
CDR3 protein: CASSQARGSDTQYF

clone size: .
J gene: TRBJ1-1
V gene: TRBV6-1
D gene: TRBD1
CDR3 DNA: TGTGCCAGCGGGTTGCAGGGGGCAGCTTTCTTT
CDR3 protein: CASGLQGAAFF

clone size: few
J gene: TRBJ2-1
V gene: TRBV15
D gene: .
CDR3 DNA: TGTGCCACCAGCAGAGAACGCAGGGACAATGAGCAGTTCTTC
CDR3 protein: CATSRERRDNEQFF

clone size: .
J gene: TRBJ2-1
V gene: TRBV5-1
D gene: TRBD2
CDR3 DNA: TGCGCCAGCAGCTTGGTCGGACTAGAGTACAATGAGCAGTTCTTC
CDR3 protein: CASSLVGLEYNEQFF

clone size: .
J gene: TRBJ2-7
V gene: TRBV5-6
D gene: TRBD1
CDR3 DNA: TGTGCCAGCAGCTTAATTGTGTCCGGGACAGGGATCCCGTACGAGCAGTACTTC
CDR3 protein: CASSLIVSGTGIPYEQYF

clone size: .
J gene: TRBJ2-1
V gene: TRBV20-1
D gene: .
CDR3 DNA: TGCAGTGCGTACAGGAATGAGCAGTTCTTC
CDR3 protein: CSAYRNEQFF

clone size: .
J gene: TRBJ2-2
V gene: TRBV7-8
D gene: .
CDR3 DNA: TGTGCCAGCAGCCGTAGTCAGGAAATGGTCACCGGGGAGCTGTTTTTT
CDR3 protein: CASSRSQEMVTGELFF

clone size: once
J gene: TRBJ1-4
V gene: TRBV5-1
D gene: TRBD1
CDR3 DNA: TGCGCCAGCAGCTCCTTATCGGGACAGGCTAATGAAAAACTGTTTTTT
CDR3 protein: CASSSLSGQANEKLFF

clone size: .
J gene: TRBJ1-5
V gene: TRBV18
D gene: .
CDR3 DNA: TGTGCCAGCTCACCTGGCATGAATCAGCCCCAGCATTTT
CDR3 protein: CASSPGMNQPQHF

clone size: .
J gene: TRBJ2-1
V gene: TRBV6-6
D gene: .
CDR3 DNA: TGTGCCAGCTACCTAGGGCCCCTAGGGGGTGAGCAGTTCTTC
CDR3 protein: CASYLGPLGGEQFF

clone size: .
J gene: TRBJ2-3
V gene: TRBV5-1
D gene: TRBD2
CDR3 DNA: TGCGCCAGCAGCTTGGGGCCCGGGACTAGCGTGGATACGCAGTATTTT
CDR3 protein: CASSLGPGTSVDTQYF

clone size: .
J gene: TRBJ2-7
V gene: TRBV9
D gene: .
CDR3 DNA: TGTGCCAGCAGCGTAGCGACAGGACTGCGGTACGAGCAGTACTTC
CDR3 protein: CASSVATGLRYEQYF

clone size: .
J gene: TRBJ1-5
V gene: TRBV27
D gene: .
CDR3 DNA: TGTGCCAGCCGGACAGGCAATCAGCCCCAGCATTTT
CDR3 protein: CASRTGNQPQHF

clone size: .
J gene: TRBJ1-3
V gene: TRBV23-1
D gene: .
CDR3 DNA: TGCGCCAGCCCAGTCAATACAGCGGGCGGGTACTCTGGAAACACCATATATTTT
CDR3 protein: CASPVNTAGGYSGNTIYF

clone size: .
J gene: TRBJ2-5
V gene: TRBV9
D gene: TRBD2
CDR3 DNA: TGTGCCAGCAGTCCGGGCGGGGGGGCCTACCAAGAGACCCAGTACTTC
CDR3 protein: CASSPGGGAYQETQYF

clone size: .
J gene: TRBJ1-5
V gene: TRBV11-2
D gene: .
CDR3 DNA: TGTGCCAGCAGCCCCCGCGGGGGTACGAACAATCAGCCCCAGCATTTT
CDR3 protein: CASSPRGGTNNQPQHF

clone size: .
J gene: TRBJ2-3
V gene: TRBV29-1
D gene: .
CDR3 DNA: TGCAGCGTTGGGTGGGGGCCGACTCCTAGCACAGATACGCAGTATTTT
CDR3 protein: CSVGWGPTPSTDTQYF

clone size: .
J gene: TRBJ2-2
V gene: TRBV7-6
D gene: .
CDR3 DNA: TGTGCCAGCAGCTTAGAGGCTAGCGTCGGAACCGGGGAGCTGTTTTTT
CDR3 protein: CASSLEASVGTGELFF

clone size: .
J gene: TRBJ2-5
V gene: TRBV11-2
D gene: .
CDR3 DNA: TGTGCCAGCAGCTTAGACGGACGAGTACGAGAGACCCAGTACTTC
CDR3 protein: CASSLDGRVRETQYF

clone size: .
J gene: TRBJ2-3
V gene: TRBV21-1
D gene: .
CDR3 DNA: TGTGCCAGCAGCAAAGACTCGCGGGGGGGCGGGCCAGATACGCAGTATTTT
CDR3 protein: CASSKDSRGGGPDTQYF

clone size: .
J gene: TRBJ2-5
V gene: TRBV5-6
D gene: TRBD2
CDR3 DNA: TGTGCCAGCAGCTTGTACCGGGACTACCGAGAGACCCAGTACTTC
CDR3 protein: CASSLYRDYRETQYF

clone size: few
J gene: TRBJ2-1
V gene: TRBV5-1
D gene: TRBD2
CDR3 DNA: TGCGCCAGCAGCTTGGCCCAGCGGGAGTGGAGTGAGCAGTTCTTC
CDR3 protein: CASSLAQREWSEQFF

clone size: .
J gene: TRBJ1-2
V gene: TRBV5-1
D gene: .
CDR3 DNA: TGCGCCAGCAGCTCCCCGGCAGGGCCGCAGGTTGGCTACACCTTC
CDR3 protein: CASSSPAGPQVGYTF

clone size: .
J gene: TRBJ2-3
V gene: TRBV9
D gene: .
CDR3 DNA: TGTGCCAGCAGCGTAGGGACTAGCACAGATACGCAGTATTTT
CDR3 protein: CASSVGTSTDTQYF

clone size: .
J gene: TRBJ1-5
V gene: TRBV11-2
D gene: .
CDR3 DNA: TGTGCCAGCAGCAACGGGGTTTATCAGCCCCAGCATTTT
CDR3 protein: CASSNGVYQPQHF

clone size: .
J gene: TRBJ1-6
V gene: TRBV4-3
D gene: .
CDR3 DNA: TGCGCCAGCAGCCAAGAGGCGGGGCCAAATTCACCCCTCCACTTT
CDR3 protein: CASSQEAGPNSPLHF

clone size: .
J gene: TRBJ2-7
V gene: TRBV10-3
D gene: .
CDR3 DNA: TGTGCCATCAGTGTCGGACAGAACGAGCAGTACTTC
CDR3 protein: CAISVGQNEQYF

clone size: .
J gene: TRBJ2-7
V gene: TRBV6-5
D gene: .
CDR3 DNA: TGTGCCAGCACTGGAGGATCCTTCTACGAGCAGTACTTC
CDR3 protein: CASTGGSFYEQYF

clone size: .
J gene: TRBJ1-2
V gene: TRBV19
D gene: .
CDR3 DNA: TGTGCCAGTAGTATATACCCCAGATCCAACTATGGCTACACCTTC
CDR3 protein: CASSIYPRSNYGYTF

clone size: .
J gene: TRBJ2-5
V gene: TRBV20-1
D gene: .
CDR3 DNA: TGCAGTGCTCCCATTTGGGGGACCCAGTACTTC
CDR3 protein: CSAPIWGTQYF

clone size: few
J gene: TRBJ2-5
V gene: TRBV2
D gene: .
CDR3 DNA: TGTGCCAGCAGTGGGGGCAGCACCCCGGAGGAGACCCAGTACTTC
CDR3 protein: CASSGGSTPEETQYF

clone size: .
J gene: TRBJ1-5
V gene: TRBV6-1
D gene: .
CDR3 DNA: TGTGCCAGCAGTAACTACAGGGCAGTGGGGTCGCCCCAGCATTTT
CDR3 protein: CASSNYRAVGSPQHF

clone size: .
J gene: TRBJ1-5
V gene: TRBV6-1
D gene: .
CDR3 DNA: TGTGCCAGCAGTGAATATAAGGCCCCTAGCAATCAGCCCCAGCATTTT
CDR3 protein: CASSEYKAPSNQPQHF

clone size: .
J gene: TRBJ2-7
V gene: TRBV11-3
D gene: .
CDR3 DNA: TGTGCCAGCAGCTTAATCTCGTTGGGGCACGAGCAGTACTTC
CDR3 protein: CASSLISLGHEQYF